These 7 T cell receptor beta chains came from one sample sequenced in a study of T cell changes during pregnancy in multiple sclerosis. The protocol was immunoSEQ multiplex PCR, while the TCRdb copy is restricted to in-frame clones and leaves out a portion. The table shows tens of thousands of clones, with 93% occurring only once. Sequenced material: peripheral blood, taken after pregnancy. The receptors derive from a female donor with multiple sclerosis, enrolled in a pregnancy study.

The CDR3 nucleotides are TGTGCCAGCAGCATCGGGACAGGGGGTGGAAACACCATATATTTT. It specifies CASSIGTGGGNTIYF. The chain has TRBV7-2 and TRBJ1-3, with 11 bases lining up with TRBD1. This CDR3 has 15 residues. Per the germline V gene, CDR1 is SGHTA and CDR2 is FQGNSA. V was clipped by 5 bases and J by 3 bases; unmatched bases: 3.

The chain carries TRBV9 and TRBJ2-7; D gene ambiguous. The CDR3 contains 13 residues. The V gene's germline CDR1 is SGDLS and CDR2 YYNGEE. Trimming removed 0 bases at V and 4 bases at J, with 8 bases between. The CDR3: CASSVDAEYEQYF. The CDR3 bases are TGTGCCAGCAGCGTAGATGCGGAGTACGAGCAGTACTTC.

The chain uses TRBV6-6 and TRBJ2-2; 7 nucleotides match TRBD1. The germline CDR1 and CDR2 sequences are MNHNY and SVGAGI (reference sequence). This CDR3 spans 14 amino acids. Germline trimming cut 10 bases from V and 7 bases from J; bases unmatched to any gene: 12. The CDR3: CAIQGRLSNGELFF. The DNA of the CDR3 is TGTGCCATACAGGGGCGTCTTAGTAACGGGGAGCTGTTTTTT.

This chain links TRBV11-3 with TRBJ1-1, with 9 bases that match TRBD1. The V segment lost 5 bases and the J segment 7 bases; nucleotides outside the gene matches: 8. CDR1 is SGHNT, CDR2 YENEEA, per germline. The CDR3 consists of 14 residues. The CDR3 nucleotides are TGTGCCAGCAGCCAGCCGGGACAGGGATTTGAAGCTTTCTTT. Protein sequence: CASSQPGQGFEAFF.

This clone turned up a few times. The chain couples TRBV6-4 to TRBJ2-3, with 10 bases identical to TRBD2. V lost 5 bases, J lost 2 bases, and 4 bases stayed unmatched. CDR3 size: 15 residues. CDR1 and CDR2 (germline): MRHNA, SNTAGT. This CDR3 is CASSPLAGATDTQYF. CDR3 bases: TGTGCCAGCAGTCCCCTAGCGGGAGCCACAGATACGCAGTATTTT.

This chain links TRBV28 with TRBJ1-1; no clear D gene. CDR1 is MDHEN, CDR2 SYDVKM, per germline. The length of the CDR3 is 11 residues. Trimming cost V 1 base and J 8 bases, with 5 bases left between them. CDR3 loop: CASSLSTEAFF. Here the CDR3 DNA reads TGTGCCAGCAGTTTATCAACAGAAGCTTTCTTT.

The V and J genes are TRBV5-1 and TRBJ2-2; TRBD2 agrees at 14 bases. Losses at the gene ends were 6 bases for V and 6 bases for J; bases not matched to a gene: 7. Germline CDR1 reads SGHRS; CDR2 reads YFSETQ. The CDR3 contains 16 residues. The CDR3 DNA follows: TGCGCCAGCACGCGACTAGCGGGAGGGCCCTCCGGGGAGCTGTTTTTT. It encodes CASTRLAGGPSGELFF.